This T cell receptor beta chain was found in a study of T cells in Graves' hyperthyroidism and ophthalmopathy. The CDR3 regions of TCR beta were amplified from RNA transcripts. A set of HTBI primers served as the primers for a first-round RT-PCR of the TCR CDR3. TCRdb re-analysed the multiplex PCR reads in MiXCR, keeping a single row per CDR3 protein. The sample includes hundreds of thousands of distinct CDR3 sequences, around 15% seen only once; the top ten take approximately 3.5%. This CDR3 region has 14 residues. Per the germline V gene, CDR1 is DFQATT and CDR2 is SNEGSKA (reference sequence). The V and J ends lost 6 bases and 9 bases respectively, with 18 bases between them. Each ophthalmopathy patient scored at least 3 on the Clinical Activity Score and at least 4 on NOSPECS grade, with duration under 3 months. The study based diagnoses on clinical symptoms, serum thyroxine and TRAb, thyroid ultrasound and orbital computed tomography. It was 8.5 to 10 ml of fresh peripheral blood that supplied the PBMCs.

V gene TRBV20-1 combines with J gene TRBJ1-6; unclear D gene. Sequencing was performed on blood. The source of this sequence is a middle-aged woman with Graves' ophthalmopathy. In DNA form, the CDR3 reads TGCAGTGCGGCGGCCGGCGGAGGTTTTTCACCCCTCCACTTT. It encodes CSAAAGGGFSPLHF.